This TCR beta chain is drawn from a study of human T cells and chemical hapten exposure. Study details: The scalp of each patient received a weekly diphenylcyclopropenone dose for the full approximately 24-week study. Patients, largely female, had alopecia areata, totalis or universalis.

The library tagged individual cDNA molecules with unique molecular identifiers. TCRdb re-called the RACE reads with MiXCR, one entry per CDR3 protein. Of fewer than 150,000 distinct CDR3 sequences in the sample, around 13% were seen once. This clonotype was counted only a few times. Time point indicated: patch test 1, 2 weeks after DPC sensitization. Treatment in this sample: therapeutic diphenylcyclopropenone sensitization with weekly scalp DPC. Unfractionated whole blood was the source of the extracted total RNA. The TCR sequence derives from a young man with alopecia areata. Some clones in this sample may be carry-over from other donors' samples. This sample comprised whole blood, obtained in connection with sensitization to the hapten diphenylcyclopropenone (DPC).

The DNA of the CDR3 is TGTGCCAGCAGCTTGGGCGGGGGGGCTCACAATGAGCAGTTCTTC. Its protein is CASSLGGGAHNEQFF. The chain links TRBV11-2 to TRBJ2-1, with TRBD2 matching 9 bases. V gave up 3 bases and J gave up 5 bases; unmatched junction bases: 5. This CDR3 comprises 15 residues. Germline-derived CDR1 and CDR2 are SGHAT and FQNNGV.